Following are 21 T cell receptor beta chains from one sample sequenced in a study of T cells in Graves' hyperthyroidism and ophthalmopathy. RNA transcripts were the template for amplifying TCR beta CDR3 regions. First-round RT-PCR targeting the TCR CDR3 was performed with the HTBI primer set. TCRdb passed the multiplex PCR reads through MiXCR, listing each CDR3 protein once. The data contain hundreds of thousands of distinct CDR3 sequences, around 15% of them singletons. The sequencing sample was made of blood. The receptors stem from a young woman with Graves' hyperthyroidism.

This clonotype has at least ten counts. The V call is TRBV28, the J call TRBJ1-2; no definite D call. Germline-derived CDR1 and CDR2 are MDHEN and SYDVKM. Trimming took off 7 bases at V and 0 bases at J, with 12 bases between the two ends. This CDR3 is built from 14 residues. In nucleotides, the CDR3 is TGTGCCAGCACCACTGGGAGGGCTAACTATGGCTACACCTTC. This gives the protein CASTTGRANYGYTF.

A note on this clonotype: It may be a read error: a sequence one base away is much more abundant. J is TRBJ2-7 and V is TRBV11-1; D remains ambiguous. V lost 4 bases and J 3 bases, leaving 13 bases between the germline ends. Germline loops: CDR1 SGHAT, CDR2 FQDESV (reference sequence). The CDR3 covers 14 residues. CDR3 in DNA: TGTGCCAGCAGCTCAGAGGTTGGGCGCTACGAGCAGTACTTC. It codes for CASSSEVGRYEQYF.

This clonotype showed up just a few times. The rearrangement uses TRBV6-1 and TRBJ2-4, with 13 bases aligning to TRBD2. J gave up 1 base and V 6 bases, and 9 bases lay outside the gene matches. The CDR3 totals 18 residues. Germline V gene sequence: CDR1 MNHNS, CDR2 SASEGT. The CDR3 protein is CASRNKTSGRLAKNIQYF. For the CDR3, the DNA is TGTGCCAGCAGAAACAAGACTAGCGGGAGGCTTGCCAAAAACATTCAGTACTTC.

The chain is built from TRBV5-4 and TRBJ2-2; 12 bases match TRBD2. The CDR3 runs 19 residues. Trimming took 2 bases from V and 4 from J; bases not matched to a gene: 12. CDR1 and CDR2 from the germline V gene are SGHNT and YYREEE (reference sequence). CDR3 bases: TGTGCCAGCAGCTTCTCGCTAGCGGGAGGGCGTCGAATCACCGGGGAGCTGTTTTTT. Translating it yields CASSFSLAGGRRITGELFF.

The chain carries TRBV29-1 and TRBJ2-7, with 8 nucleotides matching TRBD1. Looked up from germline, CDR1 is SQVTM and CDR2 is ANQGSEA. After removal of 1 base from V and 7 bases from J, the junction contained 3 bases not matched to a gene. This CDR3 contains 12 residues. CDR3 sequence (DNA): TGCAGCGTTGAAGGGACAGGGCGAGAGCAGTACTTC. Encoded protein: CSVEGTGREQYF.

Points on this clonotype: This sequence may be a read error, since a much larger clone differs from it by one base. The chain couples TRBV27 to TRBJ2-1, with TRBD1 as a possible D gene (6 bases). The J call may be wrong; the DNA end is better matched by TRBJ2-7. Per the germline V gene, CDR1 is MNHEY and CDR2 is SMNVEV (reference sequence). CDR3 length: 15 amino acids. CDR3 DNA sequence: TGTGCCAGCAGTTTCTGGGGCACAGGGTTCGGTGAGCAGTACTTC. It encodes CASSFWGTGFGEQYF.

In its sample, this clonotype was seen many times. The CDR3 DNA reads TGTGCCAGCAGTGGCGGGGGGTCCTACGAGCAGTACTTC. Translating it yields CASSGGGSYEQYF. This chain joins TRBV2 and TRBJ2-7; 8 bases align to TRBD2. Germline trimming cut 4 bases from V and 1 base from J; bases unmatched to any gene: 0. The CDR3 loop spans 13 amino acids. Germline values: CDR1 SNHLY, CDR2 FYNNEI.

This clonotype turned up a few times. In DNA, the CDR3 is TGTGCCAGCAGCGTAGCGGGAGGGCCGGGGGAGACCCAGTACTTC. This codes for CASSVAGGPGETQYF. This sequence joins TRBV9 and TRBJ2-5; 8 bases are a match to TRBD2. CDR1 is SGDLS and CDR2 is YYNGEE in the germline V gene. The CDR3 sequence is 15 residues long. The junction had 6 bases not matched to a gene; V was cut back by 0 bases and J by 5 bases.

In this sample, this clonotype turned up a few times. This chain links TRBV3-1 with TRBJ1-2; 7 bases line up with TRBD1. This CDR3 has 15 residues. Per the germline V gene, CDR1 is LGHDT and CDR2 is YNNKEL (reference sequence). Trimming took 7 bases from V and 5 from J; bases not matched to a gene: 13. The CDR3 DNA is TGTGCCAGCACTCAAGCCCAGGGGGTGGCATATGGCTACACCTTC. Residues: CASTQAQGVAYGYTF. Full variable domain (outside the CDR3, taken from reference TRBV3-1 and TRBJ1-2): DTAVSQTPKYLVTQMGNDKSIKCEQNLGHDTMYWYKQDSKKFLKIMFSYNNKELIINETVPNRFSPKSPDKAHLNLHINSLELGDSAVYFCASTQAQGVAYGYTFGSGTRLTVV.

The chain is built from TRBV27 and TRBJ2-1; TRBD1 matches at 7 bases. Germline V CDR1 and CDR2: MNHEY, SMNVEV (reference sequence). The CDR3 has 13 amino acids. J lost 9 bases, V lost 5 bases, and 7 bases had no gene match. CDR3 region: CASSEPGQIEQFF. In DNA, the CDR3 is TGTGCCAGCAGTGAACCGGGACAGATTGAGCAGTTCTTC.

This clonotype was seen only a few times. This rearrangement joins TRBV19 to TRBJ1-5; D perhaps matches TRBD1 (6 bases). V was clipped by 9 bases and J by 9 bases, with 21 bases between them. The germline gives CDR1 LNHDA, CDR2 SQIVND (reference sequence). The CDR3 is 14 amino acids. DNA of the CDR3: TGTGCCAGCCGACCGACGGGGGGCGCGAGGCCCCAGCATTTT. Amino acids: CASRPTGGARPQHF.

For this clonotype: Possible read error: a much larger clone is one base away. This chain uses TRBV2 with TRBJ2-7; tentatively, D is TRBD1 (6 bases). Germline loops: CDR1 SNHLY, CDR2 FYNNEI. CDR3 length: 16 residues. Trimming cost V 6 bases and J 4 bases, with 22 bases left between them. The CDR3 DNA sequence: TGTGCCAGCAGCGGAACAGGGACCGCGAGTCTTTACGAGCAGTACTTC. Its protein is CASSGTGTASLYEQYF.

This clonotype was seen ten or more times. The rearrangement joins TRBV6-2 or TRBV6-3 to TRBJ1-5; perhaps TRBD1 as D (5 bases). Trimming pared 3 bases from V and 4 bases from J, leaving 10 bases between. CDR1 and CDR2 from the germline V gene are MNHEY and SVGEGT. CDR3 length equals 14 residues. As DNA, the CDR3 is TGTGCCAGCAGTTATGGGGGGGAGAATCAGCCCCAGCATTTT. It translates to CASSYGGENQPQHF.

This clonotype was detected ten times or more. The chain combines TRBV7-8 with TRBJ2-1; D gene uncertain. Looked up from germline, CDR1 is SGHVS and CDR2 is FQNEAQ. The V and J ends lost 8 bases and 10 bases respectively, with 18 bases between them. This CDR3 region has 13 residues. The CDR3 here is CASCPGPGREQFF. The DNA of the CDR3 is TGTGCCAGCTGCCCCGGGCCGGGTCGGGAGCAGTTCTTC.

This clonotype was detected many times. V usage is TRBV9 and J usage is TRBJ2-3; perhaps TRBD2 as D (6 bases). Trimming pared 3 bases from V and 2 bases from J, leaving 16 bases between. The CDR3 extends over 16 amino acids. Germline V gene lookup returns CDR1 SGDLS and CDR2 YYNGEE. CDR3 in amino acids: CASSGTRRGPTDTQYF. The CDR3 region has the DNA TGTGCCAGCAGCGGAACAAGGAGGGGCCCCACAGATACGCAGTATTTT.

This clonotype was seen a handful of times. The chain recombines TRBV7-9 with TRBJ2-6, with D perhaps TRBD2 (6 bases). The CDR3 has 18 residues. Germline CDR1 reads SEHNR; CDR2 reads FQNEAQ (reference sequence). The V and J ends lost 3 bases and 1 base respectively, with 16 bases between them. The CDR3 bases are TGTGCCAGCAGCTTTGCACCTTTACGGGGGTCTGGGGCCAACGTCCTGACTTTC. Amino acids: CASSFAPLRGSGANVLTF.

The chain joins TRBV20-1 to TRBJ2-3; TRBD2 aligns across 12 bases. CDR1 and CDR2 (germline): DFQATT, SNEGSKA (reference sequence). Trimming took 0 bases from V and 5 from J; bases not matched to a gene: 6. The CDR3 totals 16 residues. CDR3 DNA: TGCAGTGCTAGAGATGCTAGCGGGAGGGTGGTAGATACGCAGTATTTT. It is translated as CSARDASGRVVDTQYF.

This clonotype was detected ten times or more. This sequence joins TRBV7-2 and TRBJ2-1; 12 nucleotides agree with TRBD2. This CDR3 contains 17 residues. V shed 4 bases and J 1 base; nucleotides not matched to a gene: 5. Per the germline V gene, CDR1 is SGHTA and CDR2 is FQGNSA. The CDR3 reads CASSSRLAGVSYNEQFF. CDR3 bases: TGTGCCAGCAGCTCCCGACTAGCGGGAGTGTCCTACAATGAGCAGTTCTTC.

This clonotype was counted many times. The chain is built from TRBV6-2 or TRBV6-3 and TRBJ2-2, with 12 bases aligning to TRBD2. This CDR3 contains 15 residues. Germline assignment: CDR1 MNHEY and CDR2 SVGEGT. Trimming cost V 2 bases and J 5 bases; bases outside gene matches: 0. CDR3 coding DNA: TGTGCCAGCAGTTACGGGACTAGCGGGACCGGGGAGCTGTTTTTT. Its translation is CASSYGTSGTGELFF.

This clonotype showed up just a few times. This chain connects TRBV5-1 to TRBJ2-1; 10 positions match TRBD2. Per germline, CDR1 SGHRS and CDR2 YFSETQ. With 3 bases clipped from V and 4 bases from J, the junction kept 4 bases outside the gene matches. This CDR3 comprises 15 residues. CDR3: CASSSGTSEYNEQFF. The CDR3 coding sequence is TGCGCCAGCAGCTCCGGGACTAGCGAGTACAATGAGCAGTTCTTC.

This clonotype was counted at least ten times. Written as DNA, the CDR3 is TGTGCCAGCAGCTACACTAGCGGGAGATCAGAGACCCAGTACTTC. Translating gives CASSYTSGRSETQYF. The chain employs TRBV11-2 and TRBJ2-5, with TRBD2 matching 11 bases. Germline values: CDR1 SGHAT, CDR2 FQNNGV. V was clipped by 4 bases and J by 4 bases; unmatched bases: 5. The CDR3 has 15 amino acids.